This TCR beta chain originates from a study of cytomegalovirus exposure and HLA in healthy donors. Study-level findings and limits: In vitro, a few CMV-associated chains proved specific for CMV antigens. DRB1 had the most TCR associations and HLA-C the fewest, a later analysis found, with rates varying by HLA locus. Segments of the TCR beta V type were, in most cases, productive about 90% or about 30% of the time in an earlier analysis. Later work associated fewer than 20,000 TCR beta sequences with HLA alleles at 0.05 false discovery rate.

Worth noting for this clone: The antigen remains undetermined.

The PCR had 60 Vbeta and 13 Jbeta primers. TCRdb's table, derived via immunoSEQ multiplex PCR, lists solely in-frame clones and lacks some. The repertoire has about 160,000 clones, around 78% of them found once; the top ten carry less than 1.2%. Germline CDR1 is MNHEY and CDR2 is SMNVEV (reference sequence). The CDR3 totals 16 residues. V was pared by 5 bases and J by 4 bases, with 12 bases of the junction left unmatched. This chain uses TRBV27 with TRBJ2-3, with TRBD1 matching 7 bases. This TCR came from a woman aged 40-49 years in good health and CMV-seronegative. The sequencing input was PBMCs. CDR3 DNA sequence: TGTGCCAGCAGTCCCCGACAGGGTGGGGCCGCAGATACGCAGTATTTT. Its translation is CASSPRQGGAADTQYF.